The clone carrying this TCR beta chain was counted a few times. Sequencing was performed with immunoSEQ multiplex PCR; in TCRdb, only in-frame clones are kept and a portion is missing. Of around 60,000 clones in the sample, roughly 90% are singletons; the top ten hold under 4.5%. V gave up 0 bases and J gave up 1 base, with 12 bases separating them. CDR3 length: 16 amino acids. Germline CDR1 is MNHEY and CDR2 is SMNVEV (reference sequence). This sample is part of a study of blood T cell repertoires in COVID-19. The wider study: PBMCs, B-cell-depleted T cells, or T cells provided the cDNA or gDNA that made up the material.

This chain joins TRBV27 and TRBJ1-1, with TRBD1 as a possible D gene (5 bases). The receptor was derived from a human donor in a cohort sampled during active COVID-19. Sequenced input: peripheral blood. CDR3 DNA sequence: TGTGCCAGCAGTTTATCAGGGGAACGCCCGAACACTGAAGCTTTCTTT. This sequence encodes CASSLSGERPNTEAFF.